This T cell receptor (beta chain) comes out of a study of T cell changes during pregnancy in multiple sclerosis. Clones were sequenced by immunoSEQ multiplex PCR, and TCRdb holds only the in-frame ones, with some missing. The table has 35,000 to 55,000 clones, 85% to 95% seen once. This CDR3 spans 17 amino acids. CDR1 SEHNR and CDR2 FQNEAQ come from the germline V gene (reference sequence). V lost 5 bases and J lost 4, with 21 bases in between. This clone came up once. Sequences were derived from CD4+ T cells from peripheral blood mononuclear cells, sampled in the third trimester of pregnancy. This rearrangement joins TRBV7-9 to TRBJ1-3, with D uncertain. This receptor was obtained from a female donor with multiple sclerosis, enrolled in a pregnancy study. DNA for the CDR3: TGTGCCAGCAGCCCCCTAGCCCCCACTTGGTCGGGAAACACCATATATTTT. Protein: CASSPLAPTWSGNTIYF.